Below, 9 T cell receptor beta chains from the same sample are listed, as sequenced in a study of CD8+CD57+ T cells in acquired aplastic anemia. Profiles of TCR beta VDJ and CDR3 were generated from a genomic DNA template. One entry per CDR3 protein, called by TCRdb with MiXCR from the reads. Seen here are more than 45,000 distinct CDR3 sequences, approximately 54% observed once, and the top ten hold approximately 15%. Sequencing involved patients with CD8+CD57+ cell expansion previously shown by flow cytometry. The material sequenced was sorted CD4+, CD8+, or CD8+CD57+ T cells (not recorded which) from PBMCs. These receptors all stem from a human donor with aplastic anemia.

This rearrangement joins TRBV11-2 to TRBJ2-7; 15 bases are shared with TRBD2. V lost 1 base and J lost 4; bases outside the gene matches: 8. CDR3 length equals 18 residues. Germline values: CDR1 SGHAT, CDR2 FQNNGV. The CDR3: CASSLGGLAGGQGYEQYF. The CDR3 DNA reads as TGTGCCAGCAGCTTAGGAGGACTAGCGGGAGGGCAGGGGTACGAGCAGTACTTC.

This sequence joins TRBV9 and TRBJ1-5; D unresolved. This CDR3 has 14 amino acids. The ends were cut back, 0 bases at V and 6 bases at J, with 10 bases in the middle. CDR1 is SGDLS, CDR2 YYNGEE, per germline. CDR3 DNA: TGTGCCAGCAGCGTAGTGGCAGTCGGTCAGCCCCAGCATTTT. Its translation: CASSVVAVGQPQHF.

The rearrangement joins TRBV19 to TRBJ1-3; the D is unclear. The CDR3 extends over 15 amino acids. The germline gives CDR1 LNHDA, CDR2 SQIVND (reference sequence). The V gene lost 4 bases and the J gene lost 0 bases, with 10 bases spanning the gap. CDR3: CASSRVGGSGNTIYF. CDR3 sequence (DNA): TGTGCCAGTAGTAGGGTGGGAGGCTCTGGAAACACCATATATTTT. The variable domain in full, with the rest retrieved from reference TRBV19 and TRBJ1-3, is DGGITQSPKYLFRKEGQNVTLSCEQNLNHDAMYWYRQDPGQGLRLIYYSQIVNDFQKGDIAEGYSVSREKKESFPLTVTSAQKNPTAFYLCASSRVGGSGNTIYFGEGSWLTVV.

In its sample, this clonotype was seen a few times. The rearrangement links TRBV10-1 to TRBJ1-2; no definite D call. Trimming pared 0 bases from V and 5 bases from J, leaving 10 bases between. The CDR3 is 14 amino acids. CDR1 is WNHNN, CDR2 SYGVQD, per germline (reference sequence). The CDR3 nucleotides read TGCGCCAGCAGTGAGTCGGGCATCCCGTATGGCTACACCTTC. It yields the protein CASSESGIPYGYTF.

With regard to this clonotype: The germline gene is not matched at one end of the junction; a read error may be the cause. The chain is built from TRBV7-2 and TRBJ1-5; 7 bases agree with TRBD1. The CDR3 is 14 residues long. Germline V CDR1 and CDR2: SGHTA, FQGNSA. The CDR3 DNA sequence: TGTGCCAGCAGCCGGGACAGCTCAAATCCGCCCCAGCATTTT. Protein sequence: CASSRDSSNPPQHF.

This clonotype was counted at least ten times. CDR3 nucleotide sequence: TGTGCCAGCAGTGAAGTGGGGGGAGACTATGAGCAGTTCTTC. Its translation is CASSEVGGDYEQFF. The chain is built from TRBV2 and TRBJ2-1; D may be TRBD2 (6 bases). The CDR3 consists of 14 residues. Between the trimmed V and J ends, which lost 1 base and 8 bases, there was a span of 12 bases. The germline CDR1 and CDR2 sequences are SNHLY and FYNNEI.

In its sample, this clonotype was seen many times. The chain carries TRBV9 and TRBJ2-2, with 10 nucleotides matching TRBD2. V trimming: 0 bases; J trimming: 6 bases; junction bases outside the gene matches: 5. The germline CDR1 and CDR2 sequences are SGDLS and YYNGEE. The CDR3 totals 16 residues. Here the CDR3 DNA reads TGTGCCAGCAGCGTAGGGGCTAGCGGGGGTCCCGGGGAGCTGTTTTTT. This gives the protein CASSVGASGGPGELFF.

This clonotype was seen at least ten times. V gene TRBV6-5 combines with J gene TRBJ1-5; D uncertain. The germline V gene has CDR1 MNHEY and CDR2 SVGAGI. The CDR3 contains 14 residues. V gave up 0 bases and J gave up 5 bases, with 8 bases separating them. The CDR3 spells CASSYSEGDQPQHF. The CDR3 nucleotides read TGTGCCAGCAGTTACTCGGAAGGCGATCAGCCCCAGCATTTT.

This chain connects TRBV13 to TRBJ2-7, with 14 bases lining up with TRBD2. Trimming took 0 bases from V and 4 from J; bases not matched to a gene: 2. The CDR3 has 16 residues. Germline CDR1 is PRHDT and CDR2 is FYEKMQ (reference sequence). CDR3 residues: CASSLGTSGGGYEQYF. DNA for the CDR3: TGTGCCAGCAGCTTAGGGACTAGCGGGGGGGGATACGAGCAGTACTTC. The whole variable domain, remainder taken from reference TRBV13 and TRBJ2-7, is AAGVIQSPRHLIKEKRETATLKCYPIPRHDTVYWYQQGPGQDPQFLISFYEKMQSDKGSIPDRFSAQQFSDYHSELNMSSLELGDSALYFCASSLGTSGGGYEQYFGPGTRLTVT.